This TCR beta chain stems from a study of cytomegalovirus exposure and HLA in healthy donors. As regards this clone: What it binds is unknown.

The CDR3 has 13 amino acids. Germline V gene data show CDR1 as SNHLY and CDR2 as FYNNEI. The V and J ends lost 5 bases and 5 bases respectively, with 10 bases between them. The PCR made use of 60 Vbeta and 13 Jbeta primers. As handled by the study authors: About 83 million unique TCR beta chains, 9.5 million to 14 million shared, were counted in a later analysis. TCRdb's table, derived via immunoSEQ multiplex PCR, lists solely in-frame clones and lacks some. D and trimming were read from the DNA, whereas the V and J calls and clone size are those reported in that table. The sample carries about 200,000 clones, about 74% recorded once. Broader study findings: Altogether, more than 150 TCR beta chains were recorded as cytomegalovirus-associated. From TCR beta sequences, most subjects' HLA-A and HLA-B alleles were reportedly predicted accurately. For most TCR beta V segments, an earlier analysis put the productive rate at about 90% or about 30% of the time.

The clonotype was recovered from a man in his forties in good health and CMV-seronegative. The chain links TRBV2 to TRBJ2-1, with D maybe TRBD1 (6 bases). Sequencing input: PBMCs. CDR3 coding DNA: TGTGCCAGCAGTTCAGACAGGAACAATGAGCAGTTCTTC. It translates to CASSSDRNNEQFF.